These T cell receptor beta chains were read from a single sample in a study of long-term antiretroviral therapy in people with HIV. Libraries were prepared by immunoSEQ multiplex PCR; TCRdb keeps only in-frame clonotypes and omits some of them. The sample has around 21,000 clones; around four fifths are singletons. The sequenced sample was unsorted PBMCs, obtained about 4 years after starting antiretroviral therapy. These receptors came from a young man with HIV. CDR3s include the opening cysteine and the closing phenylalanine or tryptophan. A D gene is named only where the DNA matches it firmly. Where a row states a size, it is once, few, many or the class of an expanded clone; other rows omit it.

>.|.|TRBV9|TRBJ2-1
CASSLGDNEQFF
TGTGCCAGCAGCCTGGGGGACAATGAGCAGTTCTTC
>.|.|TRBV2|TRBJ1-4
CASSVQSDMPNEKLFF
TGTGCCAGCAGTGTACAATCCGATATGCCTAATGAAAAACTGTTTTTT
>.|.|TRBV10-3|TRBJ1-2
CATGTRENYGYTF
TGTGCCACCGGGACGAGGGAGAACTATGGCTACACCTTC
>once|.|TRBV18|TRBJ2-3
CASSSELPSTDTQYF
TGTGCCAGCTCATCAGAGTTACCTAGCACAGATACGCAGTATTTT
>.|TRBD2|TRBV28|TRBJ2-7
CASTERGKNLYEQYF
TGTGCCAGCACCGAGCGGGGGAAGAACCTCTACGAGCAGTACTTC
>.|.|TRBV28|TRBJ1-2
CASSLRINYGYTF
TGTGCCAGCAGTTTACGTATTAACTATGGCTACACCTTC
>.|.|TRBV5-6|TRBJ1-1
CASSSVDRMNTEAFF
TGTGCCAGCAGCTCCGTAGACCGCATGAACACTGAAGCTTTCTTT
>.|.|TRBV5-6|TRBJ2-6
CASSPSTFRFAGANVLTF
TGTGCCAGCAGCCCCTCCACATTTAGGTTTGCTGGGGCCAACGTCCTGACTTTC
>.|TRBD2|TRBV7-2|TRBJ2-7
CASSLAILAGSPYEQYF
TGTGCCAGCAGCTTAGCGATACTAGCGGGGAGTCCCTACGAGCAGTACTTC
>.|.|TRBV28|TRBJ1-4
CASSVGGDPNEKLFF
TGTGCCAGCAGCGTAGGGGGGGACCCTAATGAAAAACTGTTTTTT
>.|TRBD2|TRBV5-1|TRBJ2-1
CASSLLAGGLYQEQFF
TGCGCCAGCAGCCTTCTAGCGGGGGGGCTCTACCAGGAGCAGTTCTTC
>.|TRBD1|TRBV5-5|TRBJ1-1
CASSTDRANTEAFF
TGTGCCAGCAGCACGGACAGGGCGAACACTGAAGCTTTCTTT
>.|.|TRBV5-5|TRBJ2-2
CASSNGPTNTGELFF
TGTGCCAGCAGTAATGGCCCAACGAACACCGGGGAGCTGTTTTTT
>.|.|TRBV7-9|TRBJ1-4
CASVDWTNEKLFF
TGTGCCAGCGTCGATTGGACTAATGAAAAACTGTTTTTT
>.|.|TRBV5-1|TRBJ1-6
CASSNRDESPLHF
TGCGCCAGCAGCAACAGGGATGAATCACCCCTCCACTTT
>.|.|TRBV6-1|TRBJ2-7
CASTWFDEQYF
TGTGCCAGCACTTGGTTTGACGAGCAGTACTTC
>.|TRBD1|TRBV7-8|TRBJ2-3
CASSSRQGPSTDTQYF
TGTGCCAGCAGCTCAAGACAGGGCCCTAGCACAGATACGCAGTATTTT
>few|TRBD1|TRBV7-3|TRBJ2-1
CASSPGQGADNEQFF
TGTGCCAGCAGCCCTGGACAGGGGGCTGACAATGAGCAGTTCTTC
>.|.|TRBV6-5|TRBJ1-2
CASSPGADYGYTF
TGTGCCAGCAGTCCGGGGGCTGACTATGGCTACACCTTC
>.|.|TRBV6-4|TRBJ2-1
CASSPDYWETTSYNEQFF
TGTGCCAGCAGCCCTGATTACTGGGAGACCACTTCCTACAATGAGCAGTTCTTC
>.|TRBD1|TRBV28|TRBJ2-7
CASSSGQGLYEQYF
TGTGCCAGCAGTTCGGGACAGGGTCTCTACGAGCAGTACTTC
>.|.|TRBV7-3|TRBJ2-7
CASSSSGGGEQYF
TGTGCCAGCAGCTCCTCCGGGGGCGGCGAGCAGTACTTC
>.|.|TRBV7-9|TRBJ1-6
CASSLSPSNSPLHF
TGTGCCAGCAGCTTGTCACCCTCTAATTCACCCCTCCACTTT
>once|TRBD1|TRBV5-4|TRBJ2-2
CASSSRDRGGTGELFF
TGTGCCAGCAGCTCCCGGGACAGGGGGGGGACCGGGGAGCTGTTTTTT
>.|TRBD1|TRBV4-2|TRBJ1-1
CASSPGTGRETEAFF
TGTGCCAGCAGCCCCGGGACAGGGAGGGAGACTGAAGCTTTCTTT
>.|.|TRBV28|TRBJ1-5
CASSPPRAGLSNQPQHF
TGTGCCAGCAGTCCACCCCGGGCGGGACTTAGCAATCAGCCCCAGCATTTT
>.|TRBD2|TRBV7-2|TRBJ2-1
CASSPLASGGAGYNEQFF
TGTGCCAGCAGCCCCCTGGCTAGCGGGGGGGCCGGGTACAATGAGCAGTTCTTC
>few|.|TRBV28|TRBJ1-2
CASRPGQFYGYTF
TGTGCCAGCAGACCCGGACAGTTCTATGGCTACACCTTC
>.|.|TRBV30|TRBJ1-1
CAWSTAGNTEAFF
TGTGCCTGGAGTACGGCGGGTAACACTGAAGCTTTCTTT
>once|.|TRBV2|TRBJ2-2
CASSGPGAGLGLSARTGELFF
TGTGCCAGCAGTGGGCCGGGGGCCGGACTAGGTTTGTCCGCCCGCACCGGGGAGCTGTTTTTT
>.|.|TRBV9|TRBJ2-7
CASSPQVGPSYEQYF
TGTGCCAGCAGCCCACAGGTTGGCCCATCCTACGAGCAGTACTTC
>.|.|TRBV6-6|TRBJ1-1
CASSYGGQGTEAFF
TGTGCCAGCAGTTACGGGGGGCAGGGCACTGAAGCTTTCTTT
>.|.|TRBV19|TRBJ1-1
CASSNDLDTMNTEAFF
TGTGCCAGTAGTAATGACCTTGACACCATGAACACTGAAGCTTTCTTT
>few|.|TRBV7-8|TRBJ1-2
CASSLGRESRAYGYTF
TGTGCCAGCAGCTTAGGACGGGAATCCCGAGCGTATGGCTACACCTTC
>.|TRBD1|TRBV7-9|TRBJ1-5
CASSLSGTGVGQPQHF
TGTGCCAGCAGCTTATCCGGGACAGGGGTAGGTCAGCCCCAGCATTTT
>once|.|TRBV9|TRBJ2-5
CASSSRTEEETQYF
TGTGCCAGCAGCTCTCGGACAGAAGAAGAGACCCAGTACTTC
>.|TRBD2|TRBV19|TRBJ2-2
CASSMGGGAAGELFF
TGTGCCAGTAGTATGGGCGGGGGGGCCGCCGGGGAGCTGTTTTTT
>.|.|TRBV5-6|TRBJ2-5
CASSFGLGETQYF
TGTGCCAGCAGCTTCGGACTGGGAGAGACCCAGTACTTC
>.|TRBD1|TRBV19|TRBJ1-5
CASSFGTAYNQPQHF
TGTGCCAGTAGTTTCGGGACAGCCTACAATCAGCCCCAGCATTTT
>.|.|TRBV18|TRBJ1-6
CASSPQGLNNSPLHF
TGTGCCAGCTCGCCCCAGGGTTTAAATAATTCACCCCTCCACTTT
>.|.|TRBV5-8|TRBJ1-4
CASSDNGEVNEKLFF
TGTGCCAGCAGCGATAACGGGGAGGTTAATGAAAAACTGTTTTTT
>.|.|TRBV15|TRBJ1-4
CATTQRGGKDLGEKLFF
TGTGCCACCACACAGCGTGGGGGGAAAGACCTCGGTGAAAAACTGTTTTTT
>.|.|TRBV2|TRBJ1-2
CASSGVRDAPYGYTF
TGTGCCAGCAGTGGGGTGCGGGACGCACCTTATGGCTACACCTTC
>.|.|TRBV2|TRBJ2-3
CASSEGSTQYF
TGTGCCAGCAGTGAAGGATCTACGCAGTATTTT
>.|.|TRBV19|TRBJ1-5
CASHVSSDSNQPQHF
TGTGCCAGCCATGTTTCATCCGATAGCAATCAGCCCCAGCATTTT
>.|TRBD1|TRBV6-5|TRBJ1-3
CASSYYDGTGGDTIYF
TGTGCCAGCAGTTACTACGATGGGACAGGAGGTGACACCATATATTTT
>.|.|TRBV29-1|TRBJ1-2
CSVGGIEDGYTF
TGCAGCGTTGGAGGGATAGAGGATGGCTACACCTTC